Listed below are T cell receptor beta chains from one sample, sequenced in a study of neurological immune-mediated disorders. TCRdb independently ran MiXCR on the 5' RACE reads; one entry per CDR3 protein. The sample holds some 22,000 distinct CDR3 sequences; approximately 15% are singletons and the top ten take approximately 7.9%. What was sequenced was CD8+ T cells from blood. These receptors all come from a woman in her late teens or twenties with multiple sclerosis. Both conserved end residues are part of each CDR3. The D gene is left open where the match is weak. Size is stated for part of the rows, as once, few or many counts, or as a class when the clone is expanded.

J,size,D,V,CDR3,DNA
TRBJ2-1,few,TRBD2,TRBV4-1,CASSQDRLAGGLREQFF,TGCGCCAGCAGCCAAGATAGACTAGCGGGGGGGCTTAGGGAGCAGTTCTTC
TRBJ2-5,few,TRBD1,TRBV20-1,CSATTGLGDRRSQYF,TGCAGTGCTACAACAGGGCTGGGGGACAGGCGGTCCCAGTACTTC
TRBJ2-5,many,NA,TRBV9,CASSVDGETQYF,TGTGCCAGCAGCGTGGACGGGGAGACCCAGTACTTC
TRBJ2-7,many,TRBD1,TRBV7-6,CASSLAGTGDFYEQYF,TGTGCCAGCAGCTTGGCCGGGACAGGGGACTTCTACGAGCAGTACTTC
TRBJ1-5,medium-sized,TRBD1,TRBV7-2,CASSLDRFRQPQHF,TGTGCCAGCAGCCTGGACAGGTTTAGGCAGCCCCAGCATTTT
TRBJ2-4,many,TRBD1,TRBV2,CASREGQGTKNIQYF,TGTGCCAGCAGGGAGGGACAGGGAACCAAAAACATTCAGTACTTC
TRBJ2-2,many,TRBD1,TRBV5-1,CASSYDRDAGELFF,TGCGCCAGCAGTTACGACAGGGATGCCGGGGAGCTGTTTTTT
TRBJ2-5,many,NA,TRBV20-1,CSAPGGVFQETQYF,TGCAGTGCCCCCGGGGGTGTATTCCAAGAGACCCAGTACTTC
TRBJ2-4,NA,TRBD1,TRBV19,CASSDGYRGNIQYF,TGTGCCAGTAGTGACGGATACAGGGGAAACATTCAGTACTTC
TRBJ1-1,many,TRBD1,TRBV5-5,CASSGGQGEAFF,TGTGCCAGCAGCGGAGGACAGGGGGAAGCTTTCTTT
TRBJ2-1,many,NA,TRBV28,CASSQLSSDLEQFF,TGTGCCAGCAGCCAACTTTCTAGCGATCTTGAGCAGTTCTTC
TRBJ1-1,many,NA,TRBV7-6,CASSLDQGWGTEAFF,TGTGCCAGCAGCTTAGACCAGGGGTGGGGCACTGAAGCTTTCTTT
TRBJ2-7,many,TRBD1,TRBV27,CASSVGQGRTYEQYF,TGTGCCAGCAGCGTGGGACAGGGGCGAACCTACGAGCAGTACTTC
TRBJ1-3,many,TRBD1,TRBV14,CASSQPGQGAINSGNTIYF,TGTGCCAGCAGCCAACCGGGACAGGGGGCCATTAACTCTGGAAACACCATATATTTT
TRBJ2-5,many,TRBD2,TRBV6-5,CASSYTSGSLQTQYF,TGTGCCAGCAGTTACACTAGCGGGAGCCTCCAGACCCAGTACTTC
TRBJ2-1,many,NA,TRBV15,CATSRGRGSYNEQFF,TGTGCCACCAGCAGAGGAAGGGGGTCCTACAATGAGCAGTTCTTC
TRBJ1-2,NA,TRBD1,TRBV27,CASSTGVYGYTF,TGTGCCAGCAGTACAGGGGTCTATGGCTACACCTTC